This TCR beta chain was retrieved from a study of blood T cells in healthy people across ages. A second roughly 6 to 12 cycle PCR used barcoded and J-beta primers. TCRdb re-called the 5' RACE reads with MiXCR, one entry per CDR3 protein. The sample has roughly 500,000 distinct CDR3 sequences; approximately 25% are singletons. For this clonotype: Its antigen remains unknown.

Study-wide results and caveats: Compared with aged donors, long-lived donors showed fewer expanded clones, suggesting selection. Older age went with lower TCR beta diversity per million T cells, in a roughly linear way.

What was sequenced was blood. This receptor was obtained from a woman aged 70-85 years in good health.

In nucleotides, the CDR3 is TGTGCCAGCAGTGACTCGGAAGGCGGCAGAGGCTACACCTTC. It codes for CASSDSEGGRGYTF. This rearrangement joins TRBV2 to TRBJ1-2; D call uncertain. With 3 bases removed from V and 8 bases from J, the gap between germline ends came to 16 bases. Germline V gene data show CDR1 as SNHLY and CDR2 as FYNNEI. The CDR3 covers 14 residues.